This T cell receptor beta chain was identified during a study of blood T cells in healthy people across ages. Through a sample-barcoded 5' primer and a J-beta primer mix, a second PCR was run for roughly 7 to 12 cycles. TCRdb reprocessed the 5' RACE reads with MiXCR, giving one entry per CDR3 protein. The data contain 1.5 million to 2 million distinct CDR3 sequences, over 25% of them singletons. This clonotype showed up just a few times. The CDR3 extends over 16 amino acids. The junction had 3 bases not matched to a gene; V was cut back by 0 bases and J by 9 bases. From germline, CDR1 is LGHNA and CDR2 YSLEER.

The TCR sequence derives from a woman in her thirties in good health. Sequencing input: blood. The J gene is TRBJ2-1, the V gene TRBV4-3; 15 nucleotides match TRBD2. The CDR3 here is CASSQEGLAGGGEQFF. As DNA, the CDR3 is TGCGCCAGCAGCCAAGAAGGACTAGCGGGAGGGGGTGAGCAGTTCTTC.